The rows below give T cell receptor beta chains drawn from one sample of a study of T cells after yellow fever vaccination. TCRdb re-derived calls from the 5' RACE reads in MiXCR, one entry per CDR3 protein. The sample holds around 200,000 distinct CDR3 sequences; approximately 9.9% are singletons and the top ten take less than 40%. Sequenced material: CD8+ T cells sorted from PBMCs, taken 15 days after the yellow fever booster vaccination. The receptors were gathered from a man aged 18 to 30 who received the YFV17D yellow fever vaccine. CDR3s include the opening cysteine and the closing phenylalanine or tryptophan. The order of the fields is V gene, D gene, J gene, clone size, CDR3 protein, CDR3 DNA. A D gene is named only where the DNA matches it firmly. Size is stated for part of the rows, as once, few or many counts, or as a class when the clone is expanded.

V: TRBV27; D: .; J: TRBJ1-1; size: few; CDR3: CASSPHVQFTEAFF; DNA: TGTGCCAGCAGTCCTCACGTACAGTTCACTGAAGCTTTCTTT
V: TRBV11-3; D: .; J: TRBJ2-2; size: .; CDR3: CASSSLAVGNTGELFF; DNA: TGTGCCAGCAGCAGTTTAGCGGTGGGGAACACCGGGGAGCTGTTTTTT
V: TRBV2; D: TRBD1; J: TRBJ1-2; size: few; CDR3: CASSESGTVYGYTF; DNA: TGTGCCAGCAGTGAATCGGGGACAGTTTATGGCTACACCTTC
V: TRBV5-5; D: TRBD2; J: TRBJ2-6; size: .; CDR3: CASSPLGGGANVLTF; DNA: TGTGCCAGCAGCCCACTGGGAGGGGGGGCCAACGTCCTGACTTTC
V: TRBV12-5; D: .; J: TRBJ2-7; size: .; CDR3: CASGLVPGEQYF; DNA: TGTGCTAGTGGTTTGGTACCAGGCGAGCAGTACTTC
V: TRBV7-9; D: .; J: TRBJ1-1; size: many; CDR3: CASTPGGNTEAFF; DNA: TGTGCCAGCACCCCGGGGGGGAACACTGAAGCTTTCTTT
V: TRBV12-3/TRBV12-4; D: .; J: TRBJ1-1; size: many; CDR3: CASSSRVRVFISTEAFF; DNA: TGTGCCAGCAGTTCTCGGGTCAGGGTTTTCATTAGCACTGAAGCTTTCTTT
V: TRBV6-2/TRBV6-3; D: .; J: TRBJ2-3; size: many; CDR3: CASSSVAELQDTQYF; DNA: TGTGCCAGCTCTTCCGTTGCAGAGCTGCAAGATACGCAGTATTTT
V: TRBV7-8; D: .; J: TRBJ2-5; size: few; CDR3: CASSSRVLETQYF; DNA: TGTGCCAGCAGCTCAAGGGTCCTCGAGACCCAGTACTTC
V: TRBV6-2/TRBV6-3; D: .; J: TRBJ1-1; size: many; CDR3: CASTTGGTEAFF; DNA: TGTGCCAGCACCACGGGGGGAACTGAAGCTTTCTTT
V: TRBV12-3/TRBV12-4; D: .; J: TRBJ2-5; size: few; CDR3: CASSLQGREETQYF; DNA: TGTGCCAGCAGTTTACAGGGTAGGGAAGAGACCCAGTACTTC
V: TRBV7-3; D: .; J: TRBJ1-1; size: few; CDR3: CASSLDSRGLYTEAFF; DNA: TGTGCCAGCAGCTTAGACTCCCGAGGGCTATACACTGAAGCTTTCTTT
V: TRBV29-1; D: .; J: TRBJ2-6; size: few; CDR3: CSVEDGSSGANVLTF; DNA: TGCAGCGTTGAAGATGGCAGCTCTGGGGCCAACGTCCTGACTTTC
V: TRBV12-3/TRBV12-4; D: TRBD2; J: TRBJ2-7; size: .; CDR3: CASRSSGTYSIYEQYF; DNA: TGTGCCAGCAGGTCTAGCGGGACATATTCTATATACGAGCAGTACTTC
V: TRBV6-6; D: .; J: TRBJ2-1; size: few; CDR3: CASSYRLSSGSVEQFF; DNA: TGTGCCAGCAGTTACCGCTTGAGTAGCGGTAGTGTTGAGCAGTTCTTC
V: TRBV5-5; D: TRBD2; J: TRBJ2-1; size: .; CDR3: CASSLVSSGVVWAFF; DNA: TGTGCCAGCAGCTTGGTGTCTAGCGGGGTGGTTTGGGCGTTCTTC
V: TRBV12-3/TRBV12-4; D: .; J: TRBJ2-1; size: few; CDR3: CASSQFRGKFF; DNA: TGTGCCAGCAGCCAGTTTCGGGGAAAGTTCTTC
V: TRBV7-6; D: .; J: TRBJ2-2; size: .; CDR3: CASSLADRNTGELFF; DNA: TGTGCCAGCAGCTTAGCGGATAGGAACACCGGGGAGCTGTTTTTT
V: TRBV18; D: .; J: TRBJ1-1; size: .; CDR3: CASSLRGGREAFF; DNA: TGTGCCAGCTCACTCAGAGGGGGAAGGGAAGCTTTCTTT
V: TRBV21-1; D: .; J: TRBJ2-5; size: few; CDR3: CASRLRAGETQYF; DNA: TGTGCCAGCAGATTGCGGGCCGGGGAGACCCAGTACTTC
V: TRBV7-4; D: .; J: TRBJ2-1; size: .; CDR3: CATCSQSPGKEEFF; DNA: TGTGCCACCTGTTCGCAAAGCCCAGGGAAGGAGGAGTTCTTC
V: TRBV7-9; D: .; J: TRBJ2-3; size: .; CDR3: CASSPGSVGAYLNAQYF; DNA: TGTGCCAGCAGCCCCGGCTCAGTCGGAGCCTACCTTAACGCGCAGTATTTT
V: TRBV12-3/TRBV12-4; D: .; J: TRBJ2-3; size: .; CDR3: CASSPRDNFADTQYF; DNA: TGTGCCAGCAGTCCGCGGGACAATTTCGCAGATACGCAGTATTTT
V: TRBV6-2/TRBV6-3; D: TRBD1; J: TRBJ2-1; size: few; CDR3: CASSWTGVGEQFF; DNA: TGTGCCAGCAGTTGGACAGGGGTTGGCGAGCAGTTCTTC
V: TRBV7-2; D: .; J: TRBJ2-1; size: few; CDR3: CASSLKVAGPIYNEQFF; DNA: TGTGCCAGCAGCTTAAAGGTCGCGGGGCCTATCTACAATGAGCAGTTCTTC
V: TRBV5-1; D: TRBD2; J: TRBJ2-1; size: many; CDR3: CASSSGGDNEQFF; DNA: TGCGCCAGCAGCTCGGGAGGCGACAATGAGCAGTTCTTC
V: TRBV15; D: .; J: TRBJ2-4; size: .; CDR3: CATSRGAGLAKNIQYF; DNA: TGTGCCACCAGCAGAGGAGCGGGCCTAGCCAAAAACATTCAGTACTTC
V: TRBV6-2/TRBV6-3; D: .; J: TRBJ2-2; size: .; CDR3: CASSYHPDVPETHTGELFF; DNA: TGTGCCAGCAGTTACCACCCCGATGTCCCGGAAACCCACACCGGGGAGCTGTTTTTT
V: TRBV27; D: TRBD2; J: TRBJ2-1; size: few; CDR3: CASSSPTGTRNNEQFF; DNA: TGTGCCAGCAGTTCGCCGACCGGGACTAGGAACAATGAGCAGTTCTTC